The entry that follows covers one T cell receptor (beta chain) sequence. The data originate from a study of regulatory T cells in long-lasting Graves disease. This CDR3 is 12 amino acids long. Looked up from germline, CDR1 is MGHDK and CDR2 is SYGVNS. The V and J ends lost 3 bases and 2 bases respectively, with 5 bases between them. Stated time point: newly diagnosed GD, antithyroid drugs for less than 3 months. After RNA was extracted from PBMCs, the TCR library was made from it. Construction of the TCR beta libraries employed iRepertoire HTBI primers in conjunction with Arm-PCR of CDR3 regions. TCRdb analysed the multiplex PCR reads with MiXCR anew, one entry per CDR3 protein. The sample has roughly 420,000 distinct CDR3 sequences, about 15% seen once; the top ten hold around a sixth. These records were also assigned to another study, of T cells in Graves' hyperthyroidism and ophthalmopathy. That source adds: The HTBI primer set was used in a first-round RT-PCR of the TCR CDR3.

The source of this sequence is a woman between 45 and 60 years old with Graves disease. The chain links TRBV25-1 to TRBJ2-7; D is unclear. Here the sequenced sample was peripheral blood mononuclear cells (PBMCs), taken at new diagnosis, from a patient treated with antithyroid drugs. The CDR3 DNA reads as TGTGCCAGCAGTGACAGAGCCTACGAGCAGTACTTC. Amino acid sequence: CASSDRAYEQYF.